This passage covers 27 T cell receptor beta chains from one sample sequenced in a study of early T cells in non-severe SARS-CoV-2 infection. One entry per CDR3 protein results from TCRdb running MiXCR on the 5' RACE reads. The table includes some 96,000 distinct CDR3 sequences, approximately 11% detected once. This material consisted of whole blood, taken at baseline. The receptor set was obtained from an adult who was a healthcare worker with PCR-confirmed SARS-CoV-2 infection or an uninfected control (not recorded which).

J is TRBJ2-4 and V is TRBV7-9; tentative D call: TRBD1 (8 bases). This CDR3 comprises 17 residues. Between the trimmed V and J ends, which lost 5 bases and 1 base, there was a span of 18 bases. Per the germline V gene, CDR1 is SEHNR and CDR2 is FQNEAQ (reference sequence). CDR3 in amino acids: CASSPPDREGAKNIQYF. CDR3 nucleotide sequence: TGTGCCAGCAGCCCGCCGGACAGGGAGGGTGCCAAAAACATTCAGTACTTC.

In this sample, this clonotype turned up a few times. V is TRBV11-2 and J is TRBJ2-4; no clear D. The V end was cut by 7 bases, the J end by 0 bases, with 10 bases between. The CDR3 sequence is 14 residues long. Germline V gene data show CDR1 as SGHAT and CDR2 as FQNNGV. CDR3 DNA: TGTGCCAGCAAGAATCGACTAGCCAAAAACATTCAGTACTTC. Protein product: CASKNRLAKNIQYF.

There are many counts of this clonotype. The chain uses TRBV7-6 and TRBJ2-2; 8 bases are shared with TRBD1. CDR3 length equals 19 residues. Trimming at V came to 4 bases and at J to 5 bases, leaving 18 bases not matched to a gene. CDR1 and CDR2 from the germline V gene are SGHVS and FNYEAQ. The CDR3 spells CASSYPRPGTGVLTGELFF. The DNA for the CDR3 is TGTGCCAGCAGCTACCCGCGCCCCGGGACAGGAGTTTTGACCGGGGAGCTGTTTTTT.

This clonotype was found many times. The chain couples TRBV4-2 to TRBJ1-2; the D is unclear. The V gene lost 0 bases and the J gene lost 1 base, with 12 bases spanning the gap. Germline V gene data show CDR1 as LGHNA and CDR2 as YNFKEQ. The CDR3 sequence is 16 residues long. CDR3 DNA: TGTGCCAGCAGCCAAGATCTTGGCGGATTTAACTATGGCTACACCTTC. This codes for CASSQDLGGFNYGYTF.

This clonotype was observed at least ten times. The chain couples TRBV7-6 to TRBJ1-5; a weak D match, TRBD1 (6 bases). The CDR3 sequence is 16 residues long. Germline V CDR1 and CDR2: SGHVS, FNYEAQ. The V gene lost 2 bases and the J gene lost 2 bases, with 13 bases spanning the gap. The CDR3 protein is CASSLWQGTGNQPQHF. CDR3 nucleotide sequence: TGTGCCAGCAGCTTATGGCAGGGGACGGGCAATCAGCCCCAGCATTTT. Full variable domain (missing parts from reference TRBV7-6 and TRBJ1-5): GAGVSQSPRYKVTKRGQDVALRCDPISGHVSLYWYRQALGQGPEFLTYFNYEAQQDKSGLPNDRFSAERPEGSISTLTIQRTEQRDSAMYRCASSLWQGTGNQPQHFGDGTRLSIL.

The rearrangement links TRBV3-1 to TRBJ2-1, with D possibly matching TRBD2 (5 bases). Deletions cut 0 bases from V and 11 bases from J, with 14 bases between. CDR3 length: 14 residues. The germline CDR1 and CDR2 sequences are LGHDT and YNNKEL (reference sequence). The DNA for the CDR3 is TGTGCCAGCAGCCAAGATCTCCCATTAGCGCAGCAGTTCTTC. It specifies CASSQDLPLAQQFF.

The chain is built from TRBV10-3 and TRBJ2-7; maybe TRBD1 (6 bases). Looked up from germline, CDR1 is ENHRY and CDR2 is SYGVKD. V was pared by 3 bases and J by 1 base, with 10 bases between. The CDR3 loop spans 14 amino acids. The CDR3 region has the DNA TGTGCCATCAGTGATGGGACATATTCCTACGAGCAGTACTTC. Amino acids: CAISDGTYSYEQYF.

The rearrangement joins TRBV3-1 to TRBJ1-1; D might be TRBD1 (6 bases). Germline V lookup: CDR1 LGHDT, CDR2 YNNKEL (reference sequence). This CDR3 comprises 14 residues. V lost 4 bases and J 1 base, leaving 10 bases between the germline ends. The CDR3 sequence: CASSPLTGNTEAFF. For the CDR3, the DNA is TGTGCCAGCAGCCCTCTGACAGGGAACACTGAAGCTTTCTTT.

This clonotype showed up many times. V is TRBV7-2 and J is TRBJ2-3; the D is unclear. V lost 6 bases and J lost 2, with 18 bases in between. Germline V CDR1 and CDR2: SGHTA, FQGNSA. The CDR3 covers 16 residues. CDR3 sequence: CASSPIGFDFTDTQYF. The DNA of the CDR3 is TGTGCCAGCAGTCCAATTGGGTTTGACTTCACAGATACGCAGTATTTT.

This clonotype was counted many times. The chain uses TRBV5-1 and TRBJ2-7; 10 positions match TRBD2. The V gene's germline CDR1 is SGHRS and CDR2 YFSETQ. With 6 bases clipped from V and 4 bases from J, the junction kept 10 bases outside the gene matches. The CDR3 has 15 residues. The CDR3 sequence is CASTESPAGGYEQYF. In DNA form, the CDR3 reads TGCGCCAGCACCGAAAGTCCAGCGGGGGGGTACGAGCAGTACTTC.

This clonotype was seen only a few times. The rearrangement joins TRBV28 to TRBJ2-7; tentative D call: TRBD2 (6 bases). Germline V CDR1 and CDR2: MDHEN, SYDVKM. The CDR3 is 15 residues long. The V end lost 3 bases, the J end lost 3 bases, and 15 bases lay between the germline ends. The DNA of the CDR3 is TGTGCCAGCAGTTTGGGTCCGGGGGTCCTCTACGAGCAGTACTTC. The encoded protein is CASSLGPGVLYEQYF.

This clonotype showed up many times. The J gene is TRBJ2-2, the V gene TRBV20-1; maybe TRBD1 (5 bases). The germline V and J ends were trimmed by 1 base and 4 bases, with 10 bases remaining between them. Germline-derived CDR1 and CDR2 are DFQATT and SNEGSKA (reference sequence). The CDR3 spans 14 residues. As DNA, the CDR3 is TGCAGTGCTAGAGGTGGGGCTGGCACCGGGGAGCTGTTTTTT. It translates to CSARGGAGTGELFF.

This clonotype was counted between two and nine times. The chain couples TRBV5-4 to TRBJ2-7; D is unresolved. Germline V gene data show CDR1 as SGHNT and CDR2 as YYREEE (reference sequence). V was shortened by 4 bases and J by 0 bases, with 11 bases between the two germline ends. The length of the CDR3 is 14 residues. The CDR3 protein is CASSPGRFSYEQYF. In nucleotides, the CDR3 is TGTGCCAGCAGCCCTGGACGCTTCTCCTACGAGCAGTACTTC.

CDR3 sequence: CASSLRSVGNQGEQFF. The CDR3 DNA sequence: TGTGCCAGCAGCTTAAGGTCTGTAGGGAACCAGGGGGAGCAGTTCTTC. The chain couples TRBV7-3 to TRBJ2-1, with D perhaps TRBD1 (6 bases). V was clipped by 1 base and J by 10 bases, with 20 bases between them. This CDR3 region has 16 residues. Per the germline V gene, CDR1 is SGHTA and CDR2 is FQGTGA.

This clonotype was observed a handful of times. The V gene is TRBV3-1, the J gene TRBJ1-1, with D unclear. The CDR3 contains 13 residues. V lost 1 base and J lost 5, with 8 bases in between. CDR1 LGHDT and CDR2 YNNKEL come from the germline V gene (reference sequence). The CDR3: CASSQVPGTEAFF. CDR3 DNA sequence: TGTGCCAGCAGCCAAGTACCGGGAACTGAAGCTTTCTTT.

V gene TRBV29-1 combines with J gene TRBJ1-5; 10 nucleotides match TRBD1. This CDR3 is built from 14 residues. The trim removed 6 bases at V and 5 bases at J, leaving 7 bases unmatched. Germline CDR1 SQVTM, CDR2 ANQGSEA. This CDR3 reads CSVASGTGDQPQHF. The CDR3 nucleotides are TGCAGCGTGGCCTCTGGGACAGGGGATCAGCCCCAGCATTTT.

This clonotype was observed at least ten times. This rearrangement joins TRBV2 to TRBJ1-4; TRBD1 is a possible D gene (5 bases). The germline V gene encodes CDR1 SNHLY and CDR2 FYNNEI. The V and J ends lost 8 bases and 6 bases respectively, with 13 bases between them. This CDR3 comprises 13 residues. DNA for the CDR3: TGTGCCAGCCGCGACAGCAACTATGAAAAACTGTTTTTT. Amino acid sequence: CASRDSNYEKLFF.

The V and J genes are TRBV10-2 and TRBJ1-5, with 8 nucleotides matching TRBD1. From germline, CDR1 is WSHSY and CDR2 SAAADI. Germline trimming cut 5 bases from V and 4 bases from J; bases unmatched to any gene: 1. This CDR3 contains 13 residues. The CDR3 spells CASSQGANQPQHF. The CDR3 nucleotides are TGCGCCAGCAGTCAGGGGGCGAATCAGCCCCAGCATTTT.

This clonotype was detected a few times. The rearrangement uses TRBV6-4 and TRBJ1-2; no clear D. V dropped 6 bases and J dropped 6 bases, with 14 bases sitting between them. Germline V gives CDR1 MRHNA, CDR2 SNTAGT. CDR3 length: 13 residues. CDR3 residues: CASSAGHGDGYTF. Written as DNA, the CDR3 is TGTGCCAGCAGCGCTGGGCATGGCGATGGCTACACCTTC.

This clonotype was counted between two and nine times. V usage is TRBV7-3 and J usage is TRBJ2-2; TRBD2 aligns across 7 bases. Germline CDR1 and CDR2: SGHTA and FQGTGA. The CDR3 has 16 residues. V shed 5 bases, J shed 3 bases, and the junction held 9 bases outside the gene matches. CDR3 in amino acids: CASSHSGLADTGELFF. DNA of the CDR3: TGTGCCAGCAGCCACTCTGGGCTAGCGGACACCGGGGAGCTGTTTTTT.

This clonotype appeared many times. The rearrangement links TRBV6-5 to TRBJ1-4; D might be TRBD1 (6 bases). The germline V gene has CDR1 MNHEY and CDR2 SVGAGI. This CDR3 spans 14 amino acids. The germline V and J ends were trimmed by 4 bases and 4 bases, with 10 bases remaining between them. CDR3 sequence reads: CASSFGQFNEKLFF. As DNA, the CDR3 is TGTGCCAGCAGTTTTGGACAGTTTAATGAAAAACTGTTTTTT.

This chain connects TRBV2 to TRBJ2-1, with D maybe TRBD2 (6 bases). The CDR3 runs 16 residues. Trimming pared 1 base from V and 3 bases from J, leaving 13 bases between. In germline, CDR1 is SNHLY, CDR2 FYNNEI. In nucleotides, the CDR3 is TGTGCCAGCAGTGAAGTCCGACTAGTCCTCTACAATGAGCAGTTCTTC. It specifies CASSEVRLVLYNEQFF.

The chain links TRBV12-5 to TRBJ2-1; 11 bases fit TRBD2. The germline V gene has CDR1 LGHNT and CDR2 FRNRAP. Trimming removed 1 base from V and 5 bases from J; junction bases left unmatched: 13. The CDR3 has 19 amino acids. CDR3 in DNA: TGTGCTAGTGGTTTGGACCCATCTTTTGTGGGACTAGCGGACAATGAGCAGTTCTTC. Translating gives CASGLDPSFVGLADNEQFF.

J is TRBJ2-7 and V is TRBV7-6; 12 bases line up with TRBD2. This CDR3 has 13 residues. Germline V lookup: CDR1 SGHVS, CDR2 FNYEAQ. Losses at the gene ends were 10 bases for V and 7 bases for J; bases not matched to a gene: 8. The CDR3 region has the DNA TGTGCCACCTCATCGGGGACTAGCGGGGAGCAGTACTTC. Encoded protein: CATSSGTSGEQYF.

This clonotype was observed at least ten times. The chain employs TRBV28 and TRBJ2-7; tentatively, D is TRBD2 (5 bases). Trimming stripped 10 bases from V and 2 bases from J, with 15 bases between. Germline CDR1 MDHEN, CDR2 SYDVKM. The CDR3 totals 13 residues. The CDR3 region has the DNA TGTGCCACCCATACCGGGGTGGCCTACGAGCAGTACTTC. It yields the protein CATHTGVAYEQYF.

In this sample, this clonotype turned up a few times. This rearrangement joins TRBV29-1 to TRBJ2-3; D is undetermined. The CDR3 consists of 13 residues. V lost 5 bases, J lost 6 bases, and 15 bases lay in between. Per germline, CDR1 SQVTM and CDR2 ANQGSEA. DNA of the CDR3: TGCAGCGTTTACATACCGACTGGGGATACGCAGTATTTT. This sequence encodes CSVYIPTGDTQYF.

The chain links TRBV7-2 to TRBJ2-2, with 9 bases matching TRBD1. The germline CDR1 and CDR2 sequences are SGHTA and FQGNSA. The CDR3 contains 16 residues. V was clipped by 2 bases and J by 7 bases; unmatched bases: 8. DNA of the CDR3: TGTGCCAGCAGCTTACGGCCCGGGACAGGGCACGGGGAGCTGTTTTTT. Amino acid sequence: CASSLRPGTGHGELFF.